The 10 T cell receptor beta chains listed next were all sequenced from one sample in a study of blood T cell repertoires in COVID-19. Only in-frame clones appear in the TCRdb table, and some are missing; sequencing was by immunoSEQ multiplex PCR. The table includes about 280,000 clones, about 88% detected once. The sequenced material came from peripheral blood. All receptors come from a woman between 65 and 79 years old with COVID-19, enrolled during active disease.

This clone was counted a few times. The J gene is TRBJ1-2, the V gene TRBV20-1; no reliable D call. The CDR3 is 11 residues long. Trimming pared 6 bases from V and 8 bases from J, leaving 13 bases between. The germline V gene encodes CDR1 DFQATT and CDR2 SNEGSKA (reference sequence). The CDR3 DNA reads as TGCAGTGCCCCACGGGGTGACGGCTACACCTTC. Protein sequence: CSAPRGDGYTF.

V is TRBV7-2 and J is TRBJ2-4; 8 bases line up with TRBD2. CDR1 SGHTA and CDR2 FQGNSA come from the germline V gene. V shed 1 base and J 9 bases; nucleotides not matched to a gene: 17. The CDR3 spans 18 residues. The CDR3 here is CASSLGVTGGLFFGIQYF. CDR3 DNA: TGTGCCAGCAGCTTAGGCGTCACGGGGGGGCTTTTCTTTGGCATTCAGTACTTC.

This clone has more than one count but fewer than ten. CDR3 protein: CASSGNHQGYGYTF. DNA of the CDR3: TGTGCCAGCAGCGGAAATCACCAGGGGTATGGCTACACCTTC. V usage is TRBV5-6 and J usage is TRBJ1-2; D is possibly TRBD1 (6 bases). Trimming left V 4 bases short and J 5 bases short, with 15 bases between. The V gene's germline CDR1 is SGHDT and CDR2 YYEEEE. The CDR3 runs 14 residues.

The chain links TRBV10-3 to TRBJ2-7; D is undetermined. Trimming stripped 6 bases from V and 3 bases from J, with 12 bases between. CDR1 ENHRY and CDR2 SYGVKD come from the germline V gene. The CDR3 spans 13 residues. This chain's CDR3 is CAIRDVTGYEQYF. The CDR3 nucleotides read TGTGCCATCAGAGACGTGACGGGCTACGAGCAGTACTTC.

The chain couples TRBV10-3 to TRBJ2-7; 8 nucleotides align to TRBD1. Germline V gene lookup returns CDR1 ENHRY and CDR2 SYGVKD. J gave up 9 bases and V 3 bases, and 10 bases lay outside the gene matches. This CDR3 region has 14 residues. CDR3 residues: CAISDRTGNGGQYF. Written as DNA, the CDR3 is TGTGCCATCAGTGACAGGACAGGGAATGGGGGGCAGTACTTC.

This rearrangement joins TRBV10-3 to TRBJ1-1; tentatively, D is TRBD1 (5 bases). This CDR3 is 14 amino acids long. V lost 0 bases, J lost 5 bases, and 10 bases lay in between. CDR1 ENHRY and CDR2 SYGVKD come from the germline V gene. The DNA of the CDR3 is TGTGCCATCAGTGAGTCAGGGGCTGGAACTGAAGCTTTCTTT. As protein: CAISESGAGTEAFF.

This clone was detected only a few times. V gene TRBV6-5 combines with J gene TRBJ1-1; D unclear. The CDR3 consists of 15 residues. V lost 3 bases and J lost 0, with 11 bases in between. CDR1 is MNHEY, CDR2 SVGAGI, per germline. The CDR3 reads CASSYSPVMNTEAFF. For the CDR3, the DNA is TGTGCCAGCAGTTATAGCCCGGTGATGAACACTGAAGCTTTCTTT.

This chain's CDR3 is CASSLGQFSGANVLTF. DNA for the CDR3: TGCGCCAGCAGCTTGGGACAATTTTCTGGGGCCAACGTCCTGACTTTC. The V gene is TRBV5-1, the J gene TRBJ2-6, with D uncertain. From germline, CDR1 is SGHRS and CDR2 YFSETQ. There are 16 residues in the CDR3. V was shortened by 0 bases and J by 1 base, with 8 bases between the two germline ends. Together with reference TRBV5-1 and TRBJ2-6, the CDR3 gives the full variable domain: KAGVTQTPRYLIKTRGQQVTLSCSPISGHRSVSWYQQTPGQGLQFLFEYFSETQRNKGNFPGRFSGRQFSNSRSEMNVSTLELGDSALYLCASSLGQFSGANVLTFGAGSRLTVL.

The chain recombines TRBV3-1 (or the pseudogene TRBV3-2) with TRBJ2-7; D gene unclear. V was clipped by 1 base and J by 7 bases, with 8 bases between them. The germline V gene encodes CDR1 LGHDT and CDR2 YNNKEL (reference sequence). The CDR3 is 12 amino acids. CDR3 DNA sequence: TGTGCCAGCAGCCAAGTACCAGGTGAGCAGTACTTC. Protein: CASSQVPGEQYF.

The J gene is TRBJ1-2, the V gene TRBV5-1, with a possible D match to TRBD1 (6 bases). The CDR3 contains 14 residues. The V end was cut by 4 bases, the J end by 2 bases, with 12 bases between. Germline lookup yields CDR1 SGHRS and CDR2 YFSETQ. The CDR3 here is CASSLQGSNYGYTF. DNA of the CDR3: TGCGCCAGCAGCCTACAGGGTTCCAACTATGGCTACACCTTC. Based on the CDR3 plus reference TRBV5-1 and TRBJ1-2, the full variable domain is KAGVTQTPRYLIKTRGQQVTLSCSPISGHRSVSWYQQTPGQGLQFLFEYFSETQRNKGNFPGRFSGRQFSNSRSEMNVSTLELGDSALYLCASSLQGSNYGYTFGSGTRLTVV.